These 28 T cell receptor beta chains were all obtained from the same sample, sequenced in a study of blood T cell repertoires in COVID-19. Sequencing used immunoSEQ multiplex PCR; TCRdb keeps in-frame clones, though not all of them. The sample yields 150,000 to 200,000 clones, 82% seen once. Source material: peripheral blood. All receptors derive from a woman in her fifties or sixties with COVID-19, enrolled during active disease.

This chain's CDR3 is CASSPTGIGELFF. CDR3 coding DNA: TGCGCCAGCAGCCCGACAGGGATCGGGGAGCTGTTTTTT. J is TRBJ2-2 and V is TRBV4-1; TRBD1 aligns across 7 bases. J was trimmed by 7 bases and V by 4 bases; bases with no gene match: 3. In germline, CDR1 is MGHRA, CDR2 YSYEKL. The CDR3 sequence is 13 residues long.

CDR3 loop: CASRGIGQGSTGELFF. Here the CDR3 DNA reads TGCGCCAGCAGGGGTATAGGACAGGGAAGCACCGGGGAGCTGTTTTTT. The chain has TRBV10-1 and TRBJ2-2, with 8 bases identical to TRBD1. Germline assignment: CDR1 WNHNN and CDR2 SYGVQD (reference sequence). With 6 bases clipped from V and 4 bases from J, the junction kept 10 bases outside the gene matches. The CDR3 sequence is 16 residues long.

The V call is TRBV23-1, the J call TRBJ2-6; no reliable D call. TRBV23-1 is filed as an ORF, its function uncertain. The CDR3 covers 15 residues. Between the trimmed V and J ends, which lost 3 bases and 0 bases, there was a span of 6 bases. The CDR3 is CASSHQHSGANVLTF. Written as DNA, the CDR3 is TGCGCCAGCAGTCACCAACACTCTGGGGCCAACGTCCTGACTTTC.

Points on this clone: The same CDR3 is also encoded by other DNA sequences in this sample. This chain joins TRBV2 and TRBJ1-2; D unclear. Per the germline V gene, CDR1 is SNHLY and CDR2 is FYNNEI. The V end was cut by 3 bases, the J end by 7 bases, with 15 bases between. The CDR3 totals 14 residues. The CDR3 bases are TGTGCCAGCAGTGAGGGGAGACGGCCTGGTGGCTACACCTTC. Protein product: CASSEGRRPGGYTF.

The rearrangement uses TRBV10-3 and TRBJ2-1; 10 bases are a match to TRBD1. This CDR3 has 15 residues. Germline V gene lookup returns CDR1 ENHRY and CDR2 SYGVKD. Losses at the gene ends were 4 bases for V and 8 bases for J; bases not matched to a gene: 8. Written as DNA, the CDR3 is TGTGCCATCAGTGTTTCTCGGACAGGGGGAGATGAGCAGTTCTTC. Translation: CAISVSRTGGDEQFF.

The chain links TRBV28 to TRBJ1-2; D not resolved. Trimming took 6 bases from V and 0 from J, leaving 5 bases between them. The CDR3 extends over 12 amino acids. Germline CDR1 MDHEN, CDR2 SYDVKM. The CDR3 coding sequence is TGTGCCAGCAGATCAGCTAACTATGGCTACACCTTC. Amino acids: CASRSANYGYTF.

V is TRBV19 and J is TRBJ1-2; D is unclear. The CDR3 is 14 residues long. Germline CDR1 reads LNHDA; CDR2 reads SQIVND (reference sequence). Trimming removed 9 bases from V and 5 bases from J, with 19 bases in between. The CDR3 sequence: CASLKAGDSYGYTF. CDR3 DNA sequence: TGTGCCAGCCTTAAAGCGGGAGATTCTTATGGCTACACCTTC.

CDR3 loop: CASSPPTAGYSPLHF. The CDR3 coding sequence is TGTGCCAGCTCACCACCGACGGCAGGATATTCACCCCTCCACTTT. The rearrangement links TRBV18 to TRBJ1-6; D is uncertain. Trimming cost V 0 bases and J 8 bases, with 11 bases left between them. Germline V CDR1 and CDR2: KGHSH, LQKENI. This CDR3 is built from 15 residues.

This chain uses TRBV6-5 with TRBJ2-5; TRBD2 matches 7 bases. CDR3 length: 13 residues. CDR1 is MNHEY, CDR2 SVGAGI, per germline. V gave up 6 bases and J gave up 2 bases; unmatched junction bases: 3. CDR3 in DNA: TGTGCCAGCAGATTTAGCGGGCAAGAGACCCAGTACTTC. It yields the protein CASRFSGQETQYF.

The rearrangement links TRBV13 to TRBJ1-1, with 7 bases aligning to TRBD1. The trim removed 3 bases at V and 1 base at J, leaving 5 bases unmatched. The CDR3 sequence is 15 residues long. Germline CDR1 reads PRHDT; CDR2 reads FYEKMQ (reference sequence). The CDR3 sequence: CASSFDRARNTEAFF. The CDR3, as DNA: TGTGCCAGCAGCTTCGACAGGGCTAGGAACACTGAAGCTTTCTTT.

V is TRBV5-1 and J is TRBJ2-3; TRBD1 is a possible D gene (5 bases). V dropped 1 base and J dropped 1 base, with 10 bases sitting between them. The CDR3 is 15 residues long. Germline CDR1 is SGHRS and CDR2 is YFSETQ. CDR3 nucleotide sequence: TGCGCCAGCAGCTTGAGCAGGGTCGGCACAGATACGCAGTATTTT. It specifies CASSLSRVGTDTQYF.

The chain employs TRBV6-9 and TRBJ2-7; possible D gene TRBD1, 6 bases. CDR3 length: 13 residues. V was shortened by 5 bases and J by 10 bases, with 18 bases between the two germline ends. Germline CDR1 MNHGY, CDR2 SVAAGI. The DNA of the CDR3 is TGTGCCAGCAGTCGGGCCCCTGGGGACAATCAGTACGTC. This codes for CASSRAPGDNQYV.

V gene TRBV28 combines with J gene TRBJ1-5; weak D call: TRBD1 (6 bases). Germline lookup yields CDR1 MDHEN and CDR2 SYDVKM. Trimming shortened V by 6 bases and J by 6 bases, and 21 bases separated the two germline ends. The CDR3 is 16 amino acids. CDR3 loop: CASSNPTKGGPQPQHF. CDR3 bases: TGTGCCAGCAGCAACCCAACAAAGGGGGGGCCTCAGCCCCAGCATTTT.

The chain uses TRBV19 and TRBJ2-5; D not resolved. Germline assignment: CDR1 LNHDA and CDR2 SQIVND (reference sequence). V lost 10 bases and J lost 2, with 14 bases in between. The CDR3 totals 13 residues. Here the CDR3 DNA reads TGTGCCATAGGAGCAACCGGACAAGAGACCCAGTACTTC. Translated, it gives CAIGATGQETQYF.

In nucleotides, the CDR3 is TGTGCCAGCACTTTTGAGAAGACAGGGAACACTGAAGCTTTCTTT. Encoded protein: CASTFEKTGNTEAFF. The chain is built from TRBV6-5 and TRBJ1-1; weak D call: TRBD1 (6 bases). Trimming stripped 7 bases from V and 1 base from J, with 16 bases between. The V gene's germline CDR1 is MNHEY and CDR2 SVGAGI. CDR3 length: 15 residues.

CDR3: CASSTDTGGEDTQYF. In DNA form, the CDR3 reads TGTGCCAGCAGTACCGATACAGGGGGCGAGGATACGCAGTATTTT. This chain uses TRBV27 with TRBJ2-3, with 9 bases aligning to TRBD1. The V segment lost 5 bases and the J segment 6 bases; nucleotides outside the gene matches: 9. The CDR3 spans 15 residues. The germline V gene has CDR1 MNHEY and CDR2 SMNVEV (reference sequence).

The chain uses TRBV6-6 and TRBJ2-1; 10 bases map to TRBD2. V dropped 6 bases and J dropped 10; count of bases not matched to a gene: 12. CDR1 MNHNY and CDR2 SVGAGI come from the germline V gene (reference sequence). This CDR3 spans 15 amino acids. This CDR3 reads CASRGVSGRAGEQFF. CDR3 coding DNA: TGTGCCAGCAGGGGGGTAAGCGGGAGGGCCGGAGAGCAGTTCTTC.

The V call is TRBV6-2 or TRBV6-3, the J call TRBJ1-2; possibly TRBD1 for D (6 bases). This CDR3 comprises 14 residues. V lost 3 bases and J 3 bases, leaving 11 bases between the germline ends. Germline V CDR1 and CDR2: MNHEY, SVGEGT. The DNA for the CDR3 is TGTGCCAGCAGTTATCGGGACAATGACTATGGCTACACCTTC. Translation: CASSYRDNDYGYTF.

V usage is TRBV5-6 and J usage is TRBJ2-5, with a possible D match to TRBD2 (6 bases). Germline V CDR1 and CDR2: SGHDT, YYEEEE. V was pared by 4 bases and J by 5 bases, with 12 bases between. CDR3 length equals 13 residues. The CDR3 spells CASSRVAGETQYF. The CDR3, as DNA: TGTGCCAGCAGCCGGGTCGCGGGGGAGACCCAGTACTTC.

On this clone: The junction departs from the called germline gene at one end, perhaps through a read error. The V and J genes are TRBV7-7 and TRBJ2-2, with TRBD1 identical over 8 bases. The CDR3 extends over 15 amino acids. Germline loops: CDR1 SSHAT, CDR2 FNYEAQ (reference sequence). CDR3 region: CASSQTGGDTGELFF. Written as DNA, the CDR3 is TGTGCTAGCAGCCAAACAGGGGGAGACACCGGGGAGCTGTTTTTT.

This CDR3 is CASSPGTGLTTSNQPQHF. In DNA form, the CDR3 reads TGTGCCAGCAGTCCGGGGACAGGCTTGACTACTAGCAATCAGCCCCAGCATTTT. This sequence joins TRBV27 and TRBJ1-5, with 8 bases fitting TRBD1. Germline V CDR1 and CDR2: MNHEY, SMNVEV (reference sequence). With 5 bases clipped from V and 0 bases from J, the junction kept 12 bases outside the gene matches. This CDR3 comprises 18 residues.

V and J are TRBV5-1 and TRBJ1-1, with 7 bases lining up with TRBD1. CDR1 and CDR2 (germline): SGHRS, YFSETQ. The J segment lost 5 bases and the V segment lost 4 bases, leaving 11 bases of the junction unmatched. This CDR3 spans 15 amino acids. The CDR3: CASSPGQTKRTEAFF. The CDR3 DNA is TGCGCCAGCAGCCCGGGACAGACTAAAAGGACTGAAGCTTTCTTT.

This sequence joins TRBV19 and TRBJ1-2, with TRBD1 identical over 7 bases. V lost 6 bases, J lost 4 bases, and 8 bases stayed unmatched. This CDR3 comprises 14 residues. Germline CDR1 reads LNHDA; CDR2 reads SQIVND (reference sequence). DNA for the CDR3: TGTGCCAGTAGCCGGGACAGTTCCTTCTATGGCTACACCTTC. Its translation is CASSRDSSFYGYTF.

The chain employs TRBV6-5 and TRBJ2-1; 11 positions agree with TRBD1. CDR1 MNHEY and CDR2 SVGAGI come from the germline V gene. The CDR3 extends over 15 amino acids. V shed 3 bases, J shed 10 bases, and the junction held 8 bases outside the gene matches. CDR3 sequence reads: CASSYRGQGAPEQFF. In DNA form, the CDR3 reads TGTGCCAGCAGTTATAGAGGACAGGGGGCTCCAGAGCAGTTCTTC.

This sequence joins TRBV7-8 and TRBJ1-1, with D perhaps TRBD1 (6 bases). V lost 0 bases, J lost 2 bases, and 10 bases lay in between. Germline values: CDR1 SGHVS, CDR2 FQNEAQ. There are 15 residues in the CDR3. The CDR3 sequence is CASSLARGGNTEAFF. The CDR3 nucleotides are TGTGCCAGCAGCTTAGCGCGAGGGGGTAACACTGAAGCTTTCTTT. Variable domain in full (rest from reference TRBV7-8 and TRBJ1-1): GAGVSQSPRYKVAKRGQDVALRCDPISGHVSLFWYQQALGQGPEFLTYFQNEAQLDKSGLPSDRFFAERPEGSVSTLKIQRTQQEDSAVYLCASSLARGGNTEAFFGQGTRLTVV.

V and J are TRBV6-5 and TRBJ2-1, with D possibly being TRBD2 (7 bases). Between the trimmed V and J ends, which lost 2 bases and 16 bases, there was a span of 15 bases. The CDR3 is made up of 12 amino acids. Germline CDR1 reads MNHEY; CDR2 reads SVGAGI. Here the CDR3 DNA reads TGTGCCAGCAGTTACATGGAGGGGGGGATCTTCTTC. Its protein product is CASSYMEGGIFF.

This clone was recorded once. The CDR3 loop is CASQGARSYGYTF. The CDR3 DNA reads TGTGCCAGCCAGGGGGCGCGGAGCTATGGCTACACCTTC. The chain couples TRBV28 to TRBJ1-2; 8 bases are a match to TRBD1. The CDR3 has 13 amino acids. With V trimmed by 8 bases and J by 4 bases, 6 bases remained unmatched. Germline V gives CDR1 MDHEN, CDR2 SYDVKM.

The CDR3, as DNA: TGCAGTGCTAGTCCTAGCGGGAGGGCCGCAGATACGCAGTATTTT. This translates into CSASPSGRAADTQYF. V usage is TRBV20-1 and J usage is TRBJ2-3, with 12 bases identical to TRBD2. Losses at the gene ends were 3 bases for V and 4 bases for J; bases not matched to a gene: 5. CDR1 is DFQATT, CDR2 SNEGSKA, per germline (reference sequence). The CDR3 is 15 residues long.